This note documents a single T cell receptor (beta chain) sequence. The data are from a study of cytomegalovirus exposure and HLA in healthy donors. PCR involved 60 Vbeta and 13 Jbeta primers. Libraries were prepared by immunoSEQ multiplex PCR; TCRdb keeps only in-frame clonotypes and omits some of them. The sample holds approximately 150,000 clones, 65% to 90% seen once. Germline values: CDR1 GTSNPN, CDR2 SVGIG (reference sequence). This CDR3 region has 16 residues. V was clipped by 1 base and J by 2 bases; unmatched bases: 7. Sequenced sample: PBMCs. This receptor was identified in a man aged 45-60 years in good health and CMV-seropositive. The chain recombines TRBV30 with TRBJ2-7; 11 bases are a match to TRBD2. DNA for the CDR3: TGTGCCTGGAGTGCGGGACTAGCGGAACAGACCTACGAGCAGTACTTC. As protein: CAWSAGLAEQTYEQYF.